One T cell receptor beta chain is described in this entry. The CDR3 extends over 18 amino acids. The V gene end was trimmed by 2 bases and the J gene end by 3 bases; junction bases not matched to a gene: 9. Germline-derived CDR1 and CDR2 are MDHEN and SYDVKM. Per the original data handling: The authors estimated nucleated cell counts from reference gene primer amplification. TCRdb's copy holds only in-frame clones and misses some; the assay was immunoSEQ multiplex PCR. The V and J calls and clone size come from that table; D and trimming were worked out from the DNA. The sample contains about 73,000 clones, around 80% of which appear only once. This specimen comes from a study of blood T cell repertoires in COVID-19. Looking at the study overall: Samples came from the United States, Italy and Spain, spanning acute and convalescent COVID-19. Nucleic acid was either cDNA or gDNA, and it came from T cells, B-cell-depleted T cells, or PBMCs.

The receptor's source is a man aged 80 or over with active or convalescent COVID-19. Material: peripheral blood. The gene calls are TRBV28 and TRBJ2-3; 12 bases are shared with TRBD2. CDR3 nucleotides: TGTGCCAGCAGTTTACCCCGGACTAGCGGGATTCTTACAGATACGCAGTATTTT. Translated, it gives CASSLPRTSGILTDTQYF.